Listed below are T cell receptor beta chains from one sample, sequenced in a study of Graves' ophthalmopathy and Graves' hyperthyroidism. From the multiplex PCR reads, TCRdb called clonotypes with MiXCR, one entry per CDR3 protein. The data contain around 36,000 distinct CDR3 sequences, about 50% of them seen just once; the ten biggest clones take up approximately 27%. Specimen: peripheral blood. The receptor set was obtained from an adult woman with stable Graves' hyperthyroidism. Each CDR3 is given with its conserved first and last residue. A D gene is named only where the DNA matches it firmly. Clone size is stated in some rows and not others, as once, few, many or a class when expanded.

abundance	v_gene	j_gene	d_gene	CDR3nt	CDR3aa
-	TRBV15	TRBJ1-2	-	TGTGCCACCAGCAGACCGTCGGGACTCTATGGCTACACCTTC	CATSRPSGLYGYTF
once	TRBV10-3	TRBJ2-7	TRBD1	TGTGCCAGCAGTTTGGGACAGGGAGGGTCCTACGAGCAGTACTTC	CASSLGQGGSYEQYF
-	TRBV9	TRBJ1-4	-	TGTGCCAGCAGCGCGACGGACGGATCAACTAATGAAAAACTGGTTTTT	CASSATDGSTNEKLVF
-	TRBV20-1	TRBJ2-5	TRBD2	TGCAGTGCCGAGGGGTCTAGCGGGAGGGGCGGGACCCAGTACTTC	CSAEGSSGRGGTQYF
many	TRBV5-6	TRBJ1-6	-	TGTGCCAGCAGCCATCGGCGGAACTATAATTCACCCCTCCACTTT	CASSHRRNYNSPLHF
-	TRBV7-2	TRBJ2-7	TRBD1	TGTGCCAGCAGCTTAGGGTTCAGGGGGAGTCGAATTGACGAGCAGTACTTC	CASSLGFRGSRIDEQYF
-	TRBV20-1	TRBJ2-5	TRBD2	TGCAGTGCCAGGATGACTAGCGGGAGGGGGCAAGAGACCCAGTACTTC	CSARMTSGRGQETQYF
many	TRBV6-1	TRBJ2-7	-	TGTGCCAGCAGTCGGGACATCGCCTCCTACGAGCAGTACTTC	CASSRDIASYEQYF
many	TRBV14	TRBJ1-2	TRBD1	TGTGCCAGCAGCCGGGACAGGGGAATTTATGGCTACACCTTC	CASSRDRGIYGYTF
-	TRBV6-1	TRBJ2-3	-	TGTGCCAGCAGTGCAGGAAAGGAGTCAGATACGCAGTGTTTT	CASSAGKESDTQCF
many	TRBV27	TRBJ1-1	-	TGTGCCAGCAGTTTTCGAGTACGGCGGACAGATTCTATGAACACTGAAGCTTTCTTT	CASSFRVRRTDSMNTEAFF
many	TRBV19	TRBJ1-5	-	TGTGCCAGTAGTATGTGGCAGACGAATCAGCCCCAGCATTTT	CASSMWQTNQPQHF
many	TRBV2	TRBJ2-7	-	TGTGCCAGCAGTGGGCAGCTCTACGAGCAGTACTTC	CASSGQLYEQYF
-	TRBV7-9	TRBJ2-5	TRBD2	TGTGCTAGCAGCATCTCTAGCGGGAGTGGTCAAGAGACCCAGTACTTC	CASSISSGSGQETQYF
many	TRBV6-1	TRBJ1-1	-	TGTGCCAGCAGTGCCCAATTGAACACTGAAGCTTTCTTT	CASSAQLNTEAFF
many	TRBV20-1	TRBJ2-2	-	TGCAGTGCTAGACCAGGGGTCCTGAACACCGGGGAGCTGTTTTTT	CSARPGVLNTGELFF
once	TRBV25-1	TRBJ2-5	-	TGTGCCATCAGTGAGTCGATCTTTGGGTCCCAAAATCAGCCCCAGTACTTC	CAISESIFGSQNQPQYF
many	TRBV5-1	TRBJ1-1	-	TGCGCCAGCAGCTTGTTAGGTATGAACACTGAAGCTTTCTTT	CASSLLGMNTEAFF
-	TRBV5-1	TRBJ2-5	TRBD2	TGCGCCAGCAGCTTGGGGACTAGCGGGAGACCCCAAGAGACCCAGTACTTC	CASSLGTSGRPQETQYF
many	TRBV5-6	TRBJ1-2	-	TGTGCCAGCAGCTTGGATCTGCATGGCTACACCTTC	CASSLDLHGYTF
-	TRBV7-2	TRBJ2-5	TRBD2	TGTGCCAGCAGACTAGCGGGAGAAGAGACCCAGTACTTC	CASRLAGEETQYF
many	TRBV19	TRBJ1-2	-	TGTGCCAGTGGGCGGTCAGGAGGATATGGCTACACCTTC	CASGRSGGYGYTF
-	TRBV13	TRBJ1-5	TRBD1	TGTGCCAGCCCCGCCGGGACAGCCTATAGCAATCAGCCCCAGCATTTT	CASPAGTAYSNQPQHF
many	TRBV14	TRBJ2-7	TRBD1	TGTGCCAGCAGCCCCCACGTGCAGGGGGCCGAGCAGTACTTC	CASSPHVQGAEQYF
-	TRBV20-1	TRBJ1-6	-	TGCAGTGCTCCTATTTCCCTCGGCAGAACCCTCCACTTT	CSAPISLGRTLHF
many	TRBV20-1	TRBJ2-3	-	TGCAGTGCTAGACCACCTGAAGGGGCAGATACGCAGTATTTT	CSARPPEGADTQYF
many	TRBV29-1	TRBJ2-2	TRBD1	TGCAGCGACGGGGGACAGGGCACCGGGGAGCTGTTTTTT	CSDGGQGTGELFF
-	TRBV24-1	TRBJ1-2	TRBD1	TGTGCCACCAGCCCGGACAGGGGGGATTATGGCTACACCTTC	CATSPDRGDYGYTF
-	TRBV2	TRBJ1-4	-	TGTGCCAGCAGTGCCACGGGGAGTTCAGGGGTCCCTGAAAAACTGTTTTTT	CASSATGSSGVPEKLFF
many	TRBV19	TRBJ2-2	TRBD1	TGTGCCAGTACCATAAGGCTGGGACAGGGTAACGGGGAGCTGTTTTTT	CASTIRLGQGNGELFF
-	TRBV7-3	TRBJ2-7	-	TGTGCCAGCAGCTTAACGGACGGGCCGAACACCGGGGAGCAGTACTTC	CASSLTDGPNTGEQYF
-	TRBV25-1	TRBJ1-1	-	TGTGCCAGCGGGGGGCTAGGAGCTTTCTTT	CASGGLGAFF
many	TRBV20-1	TRBJ1-3	-	TGCAGTGCTAAACGGGACTCTGGAAACACCATATATTTT	CSAKRDSGNTIYF
many	TRBV20-1	TRBJ2-7	TRBD1	TGCAGTGCCACACCCGGGACAGGCTACGAGCAGTACTTC	CSATPGTGYEQYF
many	TRBV6-5	TRBJ2-2	-	TGTGCCAGCAGTTACTCGAGGCAGGGGGGAGACACCGGGGAGCTGTTTTTT	CASSYSRQGGDTGELFF
medium-sized	TRBV7-2	TRBJ1-6	TRBD1	TGTGCCAGCAGCTTACGGCACCAGGGACAGGGGACTTCACCCCTCCACTTT	CASSLRHQGQGTSPLHF
-	TRBV2	TRBJ1-2	TRBD1	TGTGCCAGCAGCTACAGCGACAGGGTCGGCTACACCTTC	CASSYSDRVGYTF
many	TRBV4-1	TRBJ2-6	TRBD2	TGCGCCAGCAGCCAAGATTCGGGACTAGCGTTCCTTTGGGCCAACGTCCTGACTTTC	CASSQDSGLAFLWANVLTF
-	TRBV7-2	TRBJ2-3	-	TGTGCCAGCAGCCTCGGCCCGACATCCATAGATACGCAGTATTTT	CASSLGPTSIDTQYF
few	TRBV10-3	TRBJ1-5	-	TGTGCCATCACTCAGGGTGTGGATCAGCCCCAGCATTTT	CAITQGVDQPQHF
many	TRBV5-1	TRBJ1-1	TRBD1	TGCGCCAGCAGTTTCGGAGATGACAGGGACACTGAAGCTTTCTTT	CASSFGDDRDTEAFF
many	TRBV20-1	TRBJ1-1	-	TGCAGTGCTAGAGATATGGGCCAAGCTTTCTTT	CSARDMGQAFF
-	TRBV7-2	TRBJ2-7	TRBD2	TGTGCCAGCAGCTACACGGGACTAGCGAAAGAGCAGTACTTC	CASSYTGLAKEQYF
many	TRBV5-1	TRBJ1-2	TRBD1	TGCGCCAGCAGCTTGACGACAGGGCCCTACGGCTACACCTTC	CASSLTTGPYGYTF
-	TRBV24-1	TRBJ2-5	-	TGTGCCACCAGTAGAGGGCCGAACTTTGCGGAGACCCAGTACTTC	CATSRGPNFAETQYF
once	TRBV5-5	TRBJ1-1	-	TGTGCCACCTCCAGTGCCTCAGGGGACACTGAAGCTTTCTTT	CATSSASGDTEAFF
-	TRBV7-3	TRBJ1-3	-	TGCGCCAGCAGCTTAGTGTCGGCGGGAGCTGGAAACACCATATATTTT	CASSLVSAGAGNTIYF
-	TRBV7-7	TRBJ2-5	TRBD2	TGTGCTAGCAGCATCTCTAGCGGGGGTGGGGGGACCCAGTGCTTC	CASSISSGGGGTQCF
-	TRBV29-1	TRBJ1-1	-	TGCAGCTTGGTTCAGGGAGGGGCAACTGAAGCTTCCTTT	CSLVQGGATEASF
-	TRBV20-1	TRBJ2-2	-	TGCAGTACTAGAGATTTTGCCCCCGCCCTATTAACCGGGGAGCTGTTTTTT	CSTRDFAPALLTGELFF
-	TRBV20-1	TRBJ2-7	-	TGCAGTGCTAGAGACGGACCGGGACTGTTTTACGAGCAGTACTTC	CSARDGPGLFYEQYF
-	TRBV7-9	TRBJ2-7	-	TGTGCCAGCAGCTTGAGTAGCACCCCCTACGAGCAGTACTTC	CASSLSSTPYEQYF
many	TRBV29-1	TRBJ2-5	-	TGCAGCGTTGAAGAGGGAGGATCTCAGGTACCGACCCAGTACTTC	CSVEEGGSQVPTQYF
many	TRBV27	TRBJ1-1	TRBD1	TGTGCCAGCAGTTTATCGACAGGGGGGAACACTGAAGCTTTCTTT	CASSLSTGGNTEAFF
-	TRBV29-1	TRBJ2-7	-	TGCAGCGTTGTCGGGCAGAACTTC	CSVVGQNF
-	TRBV7-2	TRBJ2-7	TRBD1	TGTGCCAGCAGCGCCCGCGACAGGGGGCTGTACTACGAGCAGTACTTC	CASSARDRGLYYEQYF
many	TRBV10-3	TRBJ1-1	-	TGTGCCATCAACTCGGACGTGAACACTGAAGCTTTCTTT	CAINSDVNTEAFF
many	TRBV27	TRBJ2-7	-	TGTGCCAGCAGTTTAATGCGGAACAGCCCCTACGAGCAGTACTTC	CASSLMRNSPYEQYF
medium-sized	TRBV7-6	TRBJ2-5	TRBD1	TGTGCCAGCAGCGGGACGGACAGGGATATGGAGACCCAGTACTTC	CASSGTDRDMETQYF
-	TRBV7-9	TRBJ2-5	-	TGTACCAGCCGGGGTGTCGGAGAGACCCAGTACTTC	CTSRGVGETQYF